The next 28 T cell receptor beta chains were all read from a single sample in a study of cytomegalovirus exposure and HLA in healthy donors. Use of 60 Vbeta and 13 Jbeta primers characterized the PCR. TCRdb's copy holds only in-frame clones and misses some; the assay was immunoSEQ multiplex PCR. Found here are about 190,000 clones, about 89% of them singletons; the top ten hold over 1%. Sequencing was carried out using PBMCs. The receptors were gathered from a man aged 30-40 years in good health and CMV-seronegative.

The J gene is TRBJ2-5, the V gene TRBV6-5; tentative D call: TRBD1 (5 bases). The J call may not be correct, given that the DNA end is closer to TRBJ2-7. Looked up from germline, CDR1 is MNHEY and CDR2 is SVGAGI. There are 13 residues in the CDR3. The CDR3 region has the DNA TGTGCCAGCAACCTTGTGCAGGGTCGCGAGCAGTACTTC. Protein sequence: CASNLVQGREQYF.

V is TRBV2 and J is TRBJ1-1; D unclear. Trimming left V 3 bases short and J 3 bases short, with 5 bases between. Per the germline V gene, CDR1 is SNHLY and CDR2 is FYNNEI. The CDR3 loop spans 12 amino acids. This chain's CDR3 is CASSEGDTEAFF. The CDR3 coding sequence is TGTGCCAGCAGTGAGGGAGACACTGAAGCTTTCTTT.

This clone has only a few counts. The chain joins TRBV4-1 to TRBJ2-1, with D tentatively TRBD2 (6 bases). The germline V gene has CDR1 MGHRA and CDR2 YSYEKL. This CDR3 region has 16 residues. The V and J ends lost 4 bases and 0 bases respectively, with 13 bases between them. CDR3: CASSRWGESSYNEQFF. The DNA for the CDR3 is TGCGCCAGCAGCCGGTGGGGGGAGAGCTCCTACAATGAGCAGTTCTTC.

This sequence joins TRBV6-1 and TRBJ2-7; 8 bases fit TRBD1. V shed 10 bases, J shed 1 base, and the junction held 3 bases outside the gene matches. Germline values: CDR1 MNHNS, CDR2 SASEGT. This CDR3 has 12 amino acids. The CDR3 DNA is TGTGCCATACAGGGGGAATCCTACGAGCAGTACTTC. It yields the protein CAIQGESYEQYF.

A single count supports this clone. This CDR3 is also generated by other DNA sequences in the sample. V is TRBV27 and J is TRBJ2-3; perhaps TRBD2 as D (5 bases). Per germline, CDR1 MNHEY and CDR2 SMNVEV (reference sequence). V was pared by 5 bases and J by 0 bases, with 9 bases between. CDR3 size: 14 residues. The chain's CDR3 is CASSSGSSTDTQYF. CDR3 nucleotide sequence: TGTGCCAGCAGTAGCGGTTCTAGCACAGATACGCAGTATTTT.

This clone occurred a few times. This chain uses TRBV5-1 with TRBJ2-5; tentatively, D is TRBD2 (5 bases). V was pared by 0 bases and J by 0 bases, with 9 bases between. The CDR3 extends over 15 amino acids. Per the germline V gene, CDR1 is SGHRS and CDR2 is YFSETQ. Written as DNA, the CDR3 is TGCGCCAGCAGCTTGGGCGGGTCGTACCAAGAGACCCAGTACTTC. Translated, it gives CASSLGGSYQETQYF.

The J gene is TRBJ2-5, the V gene TRBV11-2; 10 bases line up with TRBD2. Per germline, CDR1 SGHAT and CDR2 FQNNGV. This CDR3 is built from 16 residues. V shed 6 bases, J shed 4 bases, and the junction held 11 bases outside the gene matches. CDR3 region: CASRLISAGGGETQYF. The CDR3 nucleotides read TGTGCCAGCAGACTCATATCAGCGGGAGGGGGAGAGACCCAGTACTTC. Complete variable domain (other parts from reference TRBV11-2 and TRBJ2-5): EAGVAQSPRYKIIEKRQSVAFWCNPISGHATLYWYQQILGQGPKLLIQFQNNGVVDDSQLPKDRFSAERLKGVDSTLKIQPAKLEDSAVYLCASRLISAGGGETQYFGPGTRLLVL.

In the case of this clone: Because it lacks the conserved phenylalanine or tryptophan at the end, this CDR3 is likely a read error. The DNA is left out, because the CDR3 cannot be placed on it with certainty; the CDR3 is given as TCRdb lists it. This sequence joins TRBV2 and TRBJ2-7; the table's TRBD1 call for D was not verified on the DNA. CDR1 and CDR2 (germline): SNHLY, FYNNEI. Termini included, the CDR3 measures 16 amino acids. CDR3 loop: CASSAEDRGAPTGIWI.

In regard to this clone: The germline gene is not matched at one end of the junction; a read error may be the cause. The chain recombines TRBV7-9 with TRBJ2-7; 8 bases line up with TRBD1. CDR1 and CDR2 from the germline V gene are SEHNR and FQNEAQ (reference sequence). The CDR3 totals 17 residues. CDR3 nucleotides: TGTTCCAGCAGCTCCCCAAGGGGACAGGCCCTTTCCTACGAGCAGTACTTC. Protein: CSSSSPRGQALSYEQYF.

This rearrangement joins TRBV10-2 to TRBJ1-2; TRBD1 aligns across 10 bases. The V segment lost 3 bases and the J segment 4 bases; nucleotides outside the gene matches: 8. CDR1 is WSHSY, CDR2 SAAADI, per germline. The CDR3 length is 16 residues. CDR3 protein: CASSEGTGALSYGYTF. The CDR3 nucleotides are TGCGCCAGCAGTGAAGGGACAGGGGCGTTAAGCTATGGCTACACCTTC.

The V call is TRBV28, the J call TRBJ1-2; TRBD1 matches 10 bases. CDR1 and CDR2 from the germline V gene are MDHEN and SYDVKM. This CDR3 region has 16 residues. The V and J ends lost 4 bases and 3 bases, in that order; junction bases with no gene match: 8. The CDR3 DNA is TGTGCCAGCAGTTCAGGGACAGGGGAGGGGGACTATGGCTACACCTTC. Amino acid sequence: CASSSGTGEGDYGYTF.

The CDR3 bases are TGTGCCACCAGCAGAGGGGACAGGGCGCGCAATCAGCCCCAGCATTTT. Protein sequence: CATSRGDRARNQPQHF. The chain uses TRBV15 and TRBJ1-5; 9 bases fit TRBD1. The V gene end was trimmed by 1 base and the J gene end by 2 bases; junction bases not matched to a gene: 3. CDR3 length: 16 residues. Germline V gene sequence: CDR1 LNHNV, CDR2 YYDKDF (reference sequence). The full variable domain, in which reference TRBV15 and TRBJ1-5 provide the parts outside the CDR3, is DAMVIQNPRYQVTQFGKPVTLSCSQTLNHNVMYWYQQKSSQAPKLLFHYYDKDFNNEADTPDNFQSRRPNTSFCFLDIRSPGLGDTAMYLCATSRGDRARNQPQHFGDGTRLSIL.

The genes are TRBV9 and TRBJ2-2, with D hard to call. The CDR3 is 14 residues long. The germline gives CDR1 SGDLS, CDR2 YYNGEE. V lost 6 bases, J lost 7 bases, and 16 bases lay in between. CDR3 in DNA: TGTGCCAGCACACCACAGACATTAGGCGGGGAGCTGTTTTTT. Its translation is CASTPQTLGGELFF. Supplemented by reference TRBV9 and TRBJ2-2, the full variable domain reads DSGVTQTPKHLITATGQRVTLRCSPRSGDLSVYWYQQSLDQGLQFLIQYYNGEERAKGNILERFSAQQFPDLHSELNLSSLELGDSALYFCASTPQTLGGELFFGEGSRLTVL.

The V call is TRBV5-5, the J call TRBJ2-2; maybe TRBD2 (6 bases). The V and J ends lost 2 bases and 4 bases respectively, with 12 bases between them. CDR3 length: 15 amino acids. In germline, CDR1 is SGHKS, CDR2 YYEKEE (reference sequence). The CDR3 loop reads CASSLVEGVTGELFF. In DNA, the CDR3 is TGTGCCAGCAGCTTAGTGGAGGGAGTCACCGGGGAGCTGTTTTTT.

A single count supports this clone. V is TRBV5-1 and J is TRBJ2-5; D is undetermined. In germline, CDR1 is SGHRS, CDR2 YFSETQ. The CDR3 length is 14 residues. The V gene lost 0 bases and the J gene lost 0 bases, with 6 bases spanning the gap. The CDR3 region is CASSLESDQETQYF. The CDR3 bases are TGCGCCAGCAGCTTGGAATCTGACCAAGAGACCCAGTACTTC.

This clone was detected only a few times. The gene calls are TRBV11-2 and TRBJ1-1; no definite D call. CDR1 is SGHAT and CDR2 is FQNNGV in the germline V gene. Trimming shortened V by 1 base and J by 7 bases, and 10 bases separated the two germline ends. This CDR3 has 13 amino acids. The CDR3 protein is CASSLVRGGEAFF. Written as DNA, the CDR3 is TGTGCCAGCAGCTTAGTTCGGGGAGGTGAAGCTTTCTTT.

The chain recombines TRBV2 with TRBJ2-5; TRBD2 aligns across 8 bases. The CDR3 is 14 amino acids. The germline V gene has CDR1 SNHLY and CDR2 FYNNEI. J lost 0 bases, V lost 4 bases, and 1 base had no gene match. This chain's CDR3 is CASSAGGYQETQYF. In DNA, the CDR3 is TGTGCCAGCAGTGCGGGGGGGTACCAAGAGACCCAGTACTTC.

The DNA of the CDR3 is TGTGCCAGCACTACTAATTCACCCCTCCACTTT. Protein sequence: CASTTNSPLHF. This sequence joins TRBV27 and TRBJ1-6; D call uncertain. Trimming pared 7 bases from V and 6 bases from J, leaving 4 bases between. CDR3 length: 11 amino acids. CDR1 is MNHEY, CDR2 SMNVEV, per germline (reference sequence).

This chain joins TRBV28 and TRBJ2-7, with TRBD2 matching 8 bases. The V and J ends lost 6 bases and 4 bases, in that order; junction bases with no gene match: 8. The germline V gene has CDR1 MDHEN and CDR2 SYDVKM. CDR3 size: 14 residues. The CDR3 here is CASRDLAGMYEQYF. CDR3 bases: TGTGCCAGCAGGGATCTAGCGGGCATGTACGAGCAGTACTTC.

J is TRBJ2-3 and V is TRBV7-9; 10 nucleotides agree with TRBD2. The germline V gene has CDR1 SEHNR and CDR2 FQNEAQ (reference sequence). The CDR3 is 18 amino acids. With 1 base clipped from V and 1 base from J, the junction kept 8 bases outside the gene matches. CDR3 in DNA: TGTGCCAGCAGCTTAGAAAGGACCGGGACTAGCGGCACAGATACGCAGTATTTT. Amino acid sequence: CASSLERTGTSGTDTQYF.

The gene calls are TRBV2 and TRBJ1-1, with D uncertain. V dropped 8 bases and J dropped 0 bases, with 16 bases sitting between them. Germline lookup yields CDR1 SNHLY and CDR2 FYNNEI. The CDR3 extends over 15 amino acids. For the CDR3, the DNA is TGTGCCAGCGAGTTCGCAAGAACGGTGAACACTGAAGCTTTCTTT. This codes for CASEFARTVNTEAFF.

The V and J genes are TRBV5-1 and TRBJ1-2, with 9 bases matching TRBD1. Germline CDR1 SGHRS, CDR2 YFSETQ. This CDR3 has 18 amino acids. V lost 4 bases, J lost 0 bases, and 13 bases stayed unmatched. CDR3 sequence: CASSTAGTGTPSNYGYTF. In DNA form, the CDR3 reads TGCGCCAGCAGCACCGCCGGGACAGGGACTCCCTCTAACTATGGCTACACCTTC.

The chain joins TRBV2 to TRBJ2-2; 9 nucleotides match TRBD1. Germline V gives CDR1 SNHLY, CDR2 FYNNEI. With V trimmed by 6 bases and J by 5 bases, 7 bases remained unmatched. The CDR3 contains 15 residues. CDR3 sequence (DNA): TGTGCCAGCAGGGGACAGGGTGAGAAAACCGGGGAGCTGTTTTTT. Residues: CASRGQGEKTGELFF.

This chain joins TRBV5-1 and TRBJ2-3; 11 bases match TRBD1. This CDR3 contains 14 residues. The junction had 3 bases not matched to a gene; V was cut back by 4 bases and J by 5 bases. Looked up from germline, CDR1 is SGHRS and CDR2 is YFSETQ. The CDR3: CASSVGTGGDTQYF. DNA for the CDR3: TGCGCCAGCAGCGTTGGGACAGGGGGAGATACGCAGTATTTT.

This sequence joins TRBV4-1 and TRBJ1-1; the D is unclear. This CDR3 region has 14 residues. Trimming took 1 base from V and 3 from J, leaving 9 bases between them. Germline-derived CDR1 and CDR2 are MGHRA and YSYEKL. CDR3 residues: CASSQVVSYTEAFF. As DNA, the CDR3 is TGCGCCAGCAGCCAAGTCGTTTCGTACACTGAAGCTTTCTTT.

The chain carries TRBV29-1 and TRBJ2-6; possibly TRBD2 for D (5 bases). The CDR3 is 14 amino acids. Germline lookup yields CDR1 SQVTM and CDR2 ANQGSEA. The V end was cut by 3 bases, the J end by 0 bases, with 6 bases between. The CDR3 DNA sequence: TGCAGCGTTGAGAGCGGCTCTGGGGCCAACGTCCTGACTTTC. This encodes CSVESGSGANVLTF.

The chain carries TRBV4-2 and TRBJ2-3; 7 bases map to TRBD2. CDR3 length: 16 amino acids. Germline CDR1 LGHNA, CDR2 YNFKEQ. V shed 0 bases, J shed 1 base, and the junction held 4 bases outside the gene matches. This CDR3 is CASSQEGGRGTDTQYF. CDR3 nucleotides: TGTGCCAGCAGCCAAGAGGGCGGGAGAGGCACAGATACGCAGTATTTT.

In its sample, this clone was seen once. This chain connects TRBV27 to TRBJ2-2; D remains ambiguous. Germline V CDR1 and CDR2: MNHEY, SMNVEV (reference sequence). The CDR3 is made up of 16 amino acids. V lost 6 bases to trimming and J lost 5 bases, with 19 bases between them. The CDR3 DNA follows: TGTGCCAGCAGCCGGCCCGGGTCCCCCCTAACCGGGGAGCTGTTTTTT. Protein product: CASSRPGSPLTGELFF.